This T cell receptor (beta chain) was recorded in a study of blood T cell repertoires in COVID-19. About the study: Spain, Italy and the United States supplied samples that represented acute and convalescent COVID-19. The cDNA or gDNA used as material had been derived from T cells, B-cell-depleted T cells, or PBMCs.

How the authors handled the data: The assay estimated nucleated cells by amplifying reference gene primers. This table comes from immunoSEQ multiplex PCR, and its TCRdb copy is limited to in-frame clones, with some not included. V and J calls and clone size come straight from that table; D and trimming were deduced from the DNA. This table has approximately 240,000 clones, less than 90% appearing once. The germline V gene has CDR1 MGHRA and CDR2 YSYEKL. The CDR3 totals 13 residues. The V gene lost 3 bases and the J gene lost 3 bases, with 7 bases spanning the gap. Assignment of participants to cohorts was predicated upon participant-reported clinical history.

Sequenced sample: PBMCs or T cells enriched from blood (not recorded which). V is TRBV4-1 and J is TRBJ2-3, with D uncertain. This receptor was identified in a woman aged 45-60 years in a cohort exposed to, infected with or recovered from COVID-19 (not recorded which). CDR3 loop: CASSHPRTDTQYF. The CDR3 nucleotides read TGCGCCAGCAGCCATCCCCGTACAGATACGCAGTATTTT.